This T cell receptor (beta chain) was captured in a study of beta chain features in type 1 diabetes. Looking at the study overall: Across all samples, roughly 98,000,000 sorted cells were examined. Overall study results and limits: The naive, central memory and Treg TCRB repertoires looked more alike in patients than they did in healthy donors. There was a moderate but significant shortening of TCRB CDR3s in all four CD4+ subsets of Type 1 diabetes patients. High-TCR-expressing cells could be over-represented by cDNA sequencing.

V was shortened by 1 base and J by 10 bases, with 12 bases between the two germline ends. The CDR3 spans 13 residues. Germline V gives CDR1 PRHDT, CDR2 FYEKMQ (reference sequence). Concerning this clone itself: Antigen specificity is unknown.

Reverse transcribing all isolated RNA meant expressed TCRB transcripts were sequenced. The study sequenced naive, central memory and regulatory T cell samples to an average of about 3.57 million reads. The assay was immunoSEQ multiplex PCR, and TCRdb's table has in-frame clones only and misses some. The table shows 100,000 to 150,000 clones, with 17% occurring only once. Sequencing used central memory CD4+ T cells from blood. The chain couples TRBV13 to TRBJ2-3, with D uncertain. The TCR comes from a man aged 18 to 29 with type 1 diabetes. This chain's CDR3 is CASSLEGFDAQYF. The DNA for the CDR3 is TGTGCCAGCAGCTTAGAAGGCTTTGATGCGCAGTATTTT.